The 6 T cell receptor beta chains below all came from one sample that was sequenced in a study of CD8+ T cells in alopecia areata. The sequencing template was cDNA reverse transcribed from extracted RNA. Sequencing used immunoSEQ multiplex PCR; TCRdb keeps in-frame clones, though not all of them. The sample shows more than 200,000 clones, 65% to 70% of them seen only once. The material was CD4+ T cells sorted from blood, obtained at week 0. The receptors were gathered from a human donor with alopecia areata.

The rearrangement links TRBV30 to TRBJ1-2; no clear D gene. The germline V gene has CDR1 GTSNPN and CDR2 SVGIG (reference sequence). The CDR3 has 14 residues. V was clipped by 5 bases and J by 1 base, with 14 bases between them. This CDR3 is CAWVHYRSNYGYTF. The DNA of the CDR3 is TGTGCCTGGGTACACTATCGCAGTAACTATGGCTACACCTTC.

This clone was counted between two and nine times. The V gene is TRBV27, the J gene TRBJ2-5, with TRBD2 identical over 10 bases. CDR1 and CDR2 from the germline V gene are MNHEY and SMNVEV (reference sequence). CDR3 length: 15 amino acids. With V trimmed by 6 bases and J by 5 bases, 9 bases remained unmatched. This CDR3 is CASRLTSGWLETQYF. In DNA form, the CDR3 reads TGTGCCAGCAGGCTGACTAGCGGGTGGTTGGAGACCCAGTACTTC.

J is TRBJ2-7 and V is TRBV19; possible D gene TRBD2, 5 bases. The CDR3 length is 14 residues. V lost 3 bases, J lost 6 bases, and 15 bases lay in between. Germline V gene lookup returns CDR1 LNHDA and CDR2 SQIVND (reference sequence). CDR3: CASSIGRTPGEQYF. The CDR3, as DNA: TGTGCCAGTAGTATCGGGCGGACTCCCGGCGAGCAGTACTTC.

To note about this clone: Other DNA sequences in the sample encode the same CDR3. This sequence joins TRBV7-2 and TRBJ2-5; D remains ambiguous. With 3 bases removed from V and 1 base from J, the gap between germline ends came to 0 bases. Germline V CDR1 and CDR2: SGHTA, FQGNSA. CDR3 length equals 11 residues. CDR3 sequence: CASSFQETQYF. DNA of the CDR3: TGTGCCAGCAGCTTCCAAGAGACCCAGTACTTC.

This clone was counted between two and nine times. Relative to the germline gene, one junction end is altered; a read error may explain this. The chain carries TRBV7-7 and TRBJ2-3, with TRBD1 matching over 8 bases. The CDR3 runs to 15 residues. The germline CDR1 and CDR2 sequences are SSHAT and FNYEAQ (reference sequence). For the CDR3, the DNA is TGTGCTAGCAGCCCCACAGGGGGTGACACAGATACGCAGTATTTT. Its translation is CASSPTGGDTDTQYF.

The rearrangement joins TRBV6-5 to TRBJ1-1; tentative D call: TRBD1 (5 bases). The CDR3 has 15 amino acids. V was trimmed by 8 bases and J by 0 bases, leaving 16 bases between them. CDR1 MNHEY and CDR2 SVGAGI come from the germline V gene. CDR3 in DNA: TGTGCCAGCCGGAACGGGGGGTTAATGAACACTGAAGCTTTCTTT. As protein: CASRNGGLMNTEAFF.